The 21 T cell receptor beta chains in this list originate from one sample, sequenced in a study of shared clonotypes between healthy human individuals (dated by TCRdb to the early 2020s). CD8 naive samples were obtained by positive selection for CCR7 among CD45RO-negative cells, yielding a CD45RA+CCR7+ population from which TemRA cells were excluded. Library generation was performed with the immunoSEQ multiplex PCR assay. In TCRdb, the immuneACCESS table is reduced to in-frame sequences with V and J assigned. These tables do not hold every clone; where another copy was compared, an unresolved V gene accounts for under half, and the others remain unexplained. The sample contains about 2 million clones, roughly 95% of them found a single time. The ten largest account for roughly 1% of the sample. The sequenced sample consisted of naive CD8+ T cells sorted from blood. According to the study, the label for this sample's cell subset or site signals: CD45RA+CCR7+. Receptors originate from a man aged 18 to 30 in good health.

V gene TRBV9 combines with J gene TRBJ1-4; 8 bases align to TRBD1. V lost 3 bases and J lost 15; bases outside the gene matches: 22. Germline V gene lookup returns CDR1 SGDLS and CDR2 YYNGEE. The CDR3 runs 17 residues. CDR3 bases: TGTGCCAGCAGCGCCGTGGACAGGGTAGTAATAAGGGAAGAGATGTTTTTT. It translates to CASSAVDRVVIREEMFF.

The rearrangement joins TRBV5-1 to TRBJ2-7; 7 positions agree with TRBD1. CDR3 length: 12 residues. Germline CDR1 SGHRS, CDR2 YFSETQ. V dropped 5 bases and J dropped 5; count of bases not matched to a gene: 4. This CDR3 reads CASRAGGDEQYF. The CDR3 DNA follows: TGCGCCAGCAGGGCAGGGGGTGACGAGCAGTACTTC.

The chain carries TRBV7-9 and TRBJ2-5; 7 nucleotides match TRBD1. The germline CDR1 and CDR2 sequences are SEHNR and FQNEAQ (reference sequence). This CDR3 spans 18 amino acids. The V gene end was trimmed by 2 bases and the J gene end by 3 bases; junction bases not matched to a gene: 15. For the CDR3, the DNA is TGTGCCAGCAGCTTATTGCAGGGGGTGGTATCGATTGAAGAGACCCAGTACTTC. Its protein product is CASSLLQGVVSIEETQYF.

V gene TRBV5-6 combines with J gene TRBJ1-1; D not certain. CDR3 length: 13 residues. V was cut by 4 bases and J by 7 bases, with 14 bases left in between. Germline loops: CDR1 SGHDT, CDR2 YYEEEE. The chain's CDR3 is CASSMGSQDEAFF. The CDR3 bases are TGTGCCAGCAGCATGGGGTCCCAAGATGAAGCTTTCTTT.

In its sample, this clone was seen once. V and J are TRBV4-3 and TRBJ2-7, with 12 bases lining up with TRBD2. V dropped 0 bases and J dropped 6; count of bases not matched to a gene: 6. Germline V gene lookup returns CDR1 LGHNA and CDR2 YSLEER. The CDR3 runs 16 residues. Here the CDR3 DNA reads TGCGCCAGCAGCCAAGATTGGACTAGCGGGACGGGCGAGCAGTACTTC. This codes for CASSQDWTSGTGEQYF.

V usage is TRBV7-6 and J usage is TRBJ2-1, with 12 bases that match TRBD2. The ends lost 2 bases at V and 6 bases at J; junction bases unmatched: 5. This CDR3 region has 16 residues. Germline V lookup: CDR1 SGHVS, CDR2 FNYEAQ. The CDR3 sequence is CASSLRLAGVSNEQFF. The CDR3, as DNA: TGTGCCAGCAGCTTAAGACTAGCGGGAGTCAGCAATGAGCAGTTCTTC.

The rearrangement links TRBV13 to TRBJ1-2; TRBD1 agrees at 11 bases. Germline values: CDR1 PRHDT, CDR2 FYEKMQ (reference sequence). The CDR3 sequence is 17 residues long. Trimming cost V 1 base and J 3 bases; bases outside gene matches: 7. CDR3 in amino acids: CASSLDGTGGRDYGYTF. The DNA for the CDR3 is TGTGCCAGCAGCTTAGACGGGACAGGGGGGCGAGACTATGGCTACACCTTC.

Remarks on this clone: Other nucleotide sequences in the sample specify the same CDR3. The chain recombines TRBV9 with TRBJ1-3; no clear D gene. The CDR3 contains 15 residues. CDR1 is SGDLS and CDR2 is YYNGEE in the germline V gene. Between the trimmed V and J ends, which lost 0 bases and 0 bases, there was a span of 7 bases. The CDR3 spells CASSVGGGSGNTIYF. As DNA, the CDR3 is TGTGCCAGCAGCGTAGGAGGCGGCTCTGGAAACACCATATATTTT.

This clone was seen a few times. The CDR3: CASSKYQNTEAFF. DNA for the CDR3: TGTGCCAGTAGTAAGTACCAGAACACTGAAGCTTTCTTT. This chain links TRBV19 with TRBJ1-1, with no clear D. Germline V gives CDR1 LNHDA, CDR2 SQIVND (reference sequence). The CDR3 length is 13 residues. With 4 bases removed from V and 1 base from J, the gap between germline ends came to 7 bases.

The chain couples TRBV2 to TRBJ2-4; the match to TRBD1 covers 10 bases. The CDR3 spans 16 residues. Germline V gene sequence: CDR1 SNHLY, CDR2 FYNNEI. V trimming: 5 bases; J trimming: 5 bases; junction bases outside the gene matches: 9. CDR3 protein: CASSIPGTGEENIQYF. CDR3 nucleotide sequence: TGTGCCAGCAGTATCCCGGGGACAGGGGAGGAAAACATTCAGTACTTC.

This chain joins TRBV5-4 and TRBJ1-1; possibly TRBD1 for D (6 bases). The V end lost 4 bases, the J end lost 2 bases, and 15 bases lay between the germline ends. The CDR3 totals 15 residues. Germline values: CDR1 SGHNT, CDR2 YYREEE (reference sequence). The chain's CDR3 is CASSPFRDINTEAFF. In nucleotides, the CDR3 is TGTGCCAGCAGCCCTTTCAGGGACATTAACACTGAAGCTTTCTTT.

A note on this clone: The same CDR3 arises from other DNA sequences in this sample as well. This sequence joins TRBV4-2 and TRBJ2-2; 13 nucleotides agree with TRBD2. This CDR3 has 16 amino acids. Germline-derived CDR1 and CDR2 are LGHNA and YNFKEQ. The trim removed 1 base at V and 5 bases at J, leaving 1 base unmatched. CDR3 nucleotide sequence: TGTGCCAGCAGCCAAGGACTAGCGGGAGGTACCGGGGAGCTGTTTTTT. Translated: CASSQGLAGGTGELFF.

This chain uses TRBV27 with TRBJ1-5, with 9 bases fitting TRBD1. Trimming at V came to 7 bases and at J to 2 bases, leaving 6 bases not matched to a gene. Germline CDR1 reads MNHEY; CDR2 reads SMNVEV (reference sequence). The CDR3 has 15 amino acids. The CDR3 here is CASTLRTGGNQPQHF. CDR3 coding DNA: TGTGCCAGCACCCTACGGACAGGGGGCAATCAGCCCCAGCATTTT.

Notes on this clone: This same CDR3 is encoded by further DNA sequences in the sample. This chain uses TRBV5-8 with TRBJ2-3; tentatively, D is TRBD1 (7 bases). This CDR3 is built from 15 residues. Per germline, CDR1 SGHTS and CDR2 YDEGEE. Trimming cost V 0 bases and J 3 bases, with 11 bases left between them. The CDR3 sequence: CASSLGQGGTDTQYF. For the CDR3, the DNA is TGTGCCAGCAGCTTGGGACAGGGAGGAACAGATACGCAGTATTTT.

The CDR3 DNA is TGTGCCAGCAGCCCCTTAGCGGACGAGCAGTTCTTC. Translation: CASSPLADEQFF. The chain has TRBV9 and TRBJ2-1; the D gene is possibly TRBD2 (6 bases). Between the trimmed V and J ends, which lost 4 bases and 10 bases, there was a span of 12 bases. The CDR3 consists of 12 residues. The germline CDR1 and CDR2 sequences are SGDLS and YYNGEE.

The rearrangement joins TRBV5-6 to TRBJ2-7; 8 positions agree with TRBD1. J gave up 6 bases and V 4 bases, and 6 bases lay outside the gene matches. In germline, CDR1 is SGHDT, CDR2 YYEEEE. CDR3 length: 13 residues. The CDR3 DNA reads TGTGCCAGCAGCCCTACAGGGGGGATCGAGCAGTACTTC. Translating gives CASSPTGGIEQYF. Full variable domain (missing parts from reference TRBV5-6 and TRBJ2-7): DAGVTQSPTHLIKTRGQQVTLRCSPKSGHDTVSWYQQALGQGPQFIFQYYEEEERQRGNFPDRFSGHQFPNYSSELNVNALLLGDSALYLCASSPTGGIEQYFGPGTRLTVT.

This clone was counted a single time. The V gene is TRBV2, the J gene TRBJ1-3, with 10 bases that match TRBD1. The CDR3 loop spans 15 amino acids. Germline CDR1 is SNHLY and CDR2 is FYNNEI. Unmatched junction bases numbered 11, after V lost 7 bases and J lost 8 bases. The chain's CDR3 is CASMETGGSWDTIYF. The DNA for the CDR3 is TGTGCCAGCATGGAGACAGGGGGCTCCTGGGACACCATATATTTT. Combining the CDR3 with reference TRBV2 and TRBJ1-3 gives the whole variable domain EPEVTQTPSHQVTQMGQEVILRCVPISNHLYFYWYRQILGQKVEFLVSFYNNEISEKSEIFDDQFSVERPDGSNFTLKIRSTKLEDSAMYFCASMETGGSWDTIYFGEGSWLTVV.

The gene calls are TRBV6-6 and TRBJ1-4; the D is unclear. This CDR3 has 14 amino acids. Between the trimmed V and J ends, which lost 1 base and 7 bases, there was a span of 10 bases. Per germline, CDR1 MNHNY and CDR2 SVGAGI (reference sequence). CDR3 sequence: CASSYFGPSEKLFF. CDR3 coding DNA: TGTGCCAGCAGTTACTTCGGACCCAGTGAAAAACTGTTTTTT.

J is TRBJ2-1 and V is TRBV10-3, with D possibly matching TRBD2 (5 bases). The CDR3 runs to 16 residues. Germline assignment: CDR1 ENHRY and CDR2 SYGVKD. V was cut by 0 bases and J by 4 bases, with 13 bases left in between. The CDR3 nucleotides read TGTGCCATCAGTGAGTCTGGGGTAGCGATGTACAATGAGCAGTTCTTC. Residues: CAISESGVAMYNEQFF.

With regard to this clone: Other DNA sequences of this sample code for an identical CDR3. The V gene is TRBV27, the J gene TRBJ2-7, with D possibly matching TRBD2 (5 bases). Looked up from germline, CDR1 is MNHEY and CDR2 is SMNVEV (reference sequence). Trimming took off 5 bases at V and 3 bases at J, with 11 bases between the two ends. The CDR3 extends over 13 amino acids. In nucleotides, the CDR3 is TGTGCCAGCAGTCCTCTAACTAGCTACGAGCAGTACTTC. This encodes CASSPLTSYEQYF.

The CDR3 DNA reads TGCGCCAGCAGCCAAGATCTGAGCTCAGGAGAGACCCAGTACTTC. This translates into CASSQDLSSGETQYF. The J gene is TRBJ2-5, the V gene TRBV4-1, with D uncertain. Germline V gene lookup returns CDR1 MGHRA and CDR2 YSYEKL. The CDR3 has 15 amino acids. With 0 bases removed from V and 4 bases from J, the gap between germline ends came to 12 bases.